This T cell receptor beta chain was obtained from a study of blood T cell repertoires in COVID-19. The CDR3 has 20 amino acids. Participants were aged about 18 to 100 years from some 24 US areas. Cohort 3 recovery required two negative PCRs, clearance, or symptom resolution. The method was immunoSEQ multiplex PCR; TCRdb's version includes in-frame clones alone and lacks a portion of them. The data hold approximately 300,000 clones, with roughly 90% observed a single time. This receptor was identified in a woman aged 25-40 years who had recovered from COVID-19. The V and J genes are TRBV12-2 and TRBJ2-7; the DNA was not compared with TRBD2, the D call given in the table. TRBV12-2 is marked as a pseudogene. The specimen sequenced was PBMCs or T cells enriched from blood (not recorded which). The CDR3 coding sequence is TGTGCAAGTCGCTTACCCTATCTAGCGGGAGTGCAGTTTCCAACATACGAGCAGTACTTC. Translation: CASRLPYLAGVQFPTYEQYF.